Below are 11 T cell receptor beta chains sequenced from a single sample in a study of vaccination and CD4 T cells after COVID-19. No antigen has been identified for these receptors. Time point denoted: late sampling 161 to 241 days after vaccination in a few convalescent patients. The treatment: approximately nine-day PBMC culture with coronavirus spike peptide pools or control peptides (ViraFEST assay). Sequence data for DNA of cultured CD4+ T cells were generated by the Oncomine TCR Beta short-read assay. TCRdb reprocessed the PCR reads with MiXCR, giving one entry per CDR3 protein. The sample has some 24,000 distinct CDR3 sequences, about two fifths seen once. The sample here was CD4+ T cells from blood, cultured in vitro, taken about 7 months after SARS-CoV-2 vaccination. The receptors derive from a human donor who had recovered from COVID-19.

This rearrangement joins TRBV20-1 to TRBJ2-1; 8 bases are shared with TRBD2. The CDR3 is 20 residues long. The trim removed 0 bases at V and 0 bases at J, leaving 16 bases unmatched. Germline loops: CDR1 DFQATT, CDR2 SNEGSKA (reference sequence). The CDR3 nucleotides are TGCAGTGCTAGAGAGCCCCCAGCGGGAGATCTGGGAAGCTCCTACAATGAGCAGTTCTTC. This translates into CSAREPPAGDLGSSYNEQFF.

The chain employs TRBV7-3 and TRBJ1-6; D unresolved. The CDR3 runs 14 residues. Per the germline V gene, CDR1 is SGHTA and CDR2 is FQGTGA. V was trimmed by 2 bases and J by 6 bases, leaving 8 bases between them. DNA of the CDR3: TGTGCCAGCAGCTTAGGGAGTATTAATTCACCCCTCCACTTT. Translation gives CASSLGSINSPLHF.

The genes are TRBV20-1 and TRBJ2-1; 7 nucleotides agree with TRBD2. The length of the CDR3 is 17 residues. Losses at the gene ends were 1 base for V and 5 bases for J; bases not matched to a gene: 14. CDR1 DFQATT and CDR2 SNEGSKA come from the germline V gene (reference sequence). CDR3 sequence reads: CSARVIRAGAYNNEQFF. The CDR3 DNA sequence: TGCAGTGCTAGAGTTATTAGGGCGGGAGCTTACAACAATGAGCAGTTCTTC.

This chain joins TRBV11-3 and TRBJ2-5; 8 nucleotides match TRBD2. The CDR3 loop spans 14 amino acids. Trimming removed 9 bases from V and 4 bases from J; junction bases left unmatched: 10. CDR1 is SGHNT, CDR2 YENEEA, per germline. The CDR3: CARGLATFTETQYF. For the CDR3, the DNA is TGTGCCAGAGGACTAGCCACCTTCACAGAGACCCAGTACTTC.

The chain combines TRBV7-3 with TRBJ2-1; 9 bases fit TRBD2. V shed 4 bases and J 9 bases; nucleotides not matched to a gene: 10. The germline V gene has CDR1 SGHTA and CDR2 FQGTGA. The CDR3 is 15 amino acids. CDR3 DNA sequence: TGTGCCAGCAGCTCAGCGGGAGGCCCCTACTTTGAGCAGTTCTTC. Its translation is CASSSAGGPYFEQFF.

The chain employs TRBV20-1 and TRBJ2-7; 14 nucleotides line up with TRBD2. V shed 4 bases, J shed 4 bases, and the junction held 9 bases outside the gene matches. CDR1 DFQATT and CDR2 SNEGSKA come from the germline V gene (reference sequence). The CDR3 extends over 16 amino acids. The CDR3 DNA reads TGCAGTGCTAACACCGGGACTAGCGGGAGTAGATACGAGCAGTACTTC. Amino acid sequence: CSANTGTSGSRYEQYF.

The V call is TRBV19, the J call TRBJ1-2, with D uncertain. Germline V gives CDR1 LNHDA, CDR2 SQIVND (reference sequence). Trimming removed 6 bases at V and 2 bases at J, with 10 bases between. This CDR3 region has 13 residues. CDR3 region: CASRRTRNYGYTF. The CDR3 bases are TGTGCCAGTAGGAGAACAAGAAACTATGGCTACACCTTC.

The chain joins TRBV28 to TRBJ2-7, with TRBD2 matching 8 bases. Germline CDR1 reads MDHEN; CDR2 reads SYDVKM. There are 15 residues in the CDR3. V lost 7 bases, J lost 7 bases, and 15 bases stayed unmatched. The CDR3 region is CASTQAGVYGNEQYF. The CDR3 region has the DNA TGTGCCAGCACCCAAGCGGGAGTCTATGGCAATGAGCAGTACTTC.

V is TRBV29-1 and J is TRBJ2-7, with TRBD2 as a possible D gene (6 bases). The CDR3 covers 13 residues. Germline CDR1 reads SQVTM; CDR2 reads ANQGSEA. Trimming took 4 bases from V and 7 from J, leaving 17 bases between them. The CDR3 reads CSVAYLEGSEQYF. CDR3 nucleotide sequence: TGCAGCGTTGCGTATTTGGAGGGCAGTGAGCAGTACTTC.

The CDR3 region is CASSPGWLAGGYEQYF. In DNA, the CDR3 is TGTGCCAGCAGCCCGGGGTGGTTAGCGGGAGGGTACGAGCAGTACTTC. The V and J genes are TRBV7-2 and TRBJ2-7; 11 bases line up with TRBD2. From germline, CDR1 is SGHTA and CDR2 FQGNSA. CDR3 length equals 16 residues. V was clipped by 5 bases and J by 4 bases; unmatched bases: 10.

The rearrangement joins TRBV4-1 to TRBJ1-5; 10 bases align to TRBD1. The germline V gene encodes CDR1 MGHRA and CDR2 YSYEKL. The CDR3 length is 13 residues. The trim removed 4 bases at V and 16 bases at J, leaving 10 bases unmatched. Here the CDR3 reads CASSPGTGDPLHF. DNA for the CDR3: TGCGCCAGCAGCCCGGGGACAGGGGACCCTCTCCATTTT.